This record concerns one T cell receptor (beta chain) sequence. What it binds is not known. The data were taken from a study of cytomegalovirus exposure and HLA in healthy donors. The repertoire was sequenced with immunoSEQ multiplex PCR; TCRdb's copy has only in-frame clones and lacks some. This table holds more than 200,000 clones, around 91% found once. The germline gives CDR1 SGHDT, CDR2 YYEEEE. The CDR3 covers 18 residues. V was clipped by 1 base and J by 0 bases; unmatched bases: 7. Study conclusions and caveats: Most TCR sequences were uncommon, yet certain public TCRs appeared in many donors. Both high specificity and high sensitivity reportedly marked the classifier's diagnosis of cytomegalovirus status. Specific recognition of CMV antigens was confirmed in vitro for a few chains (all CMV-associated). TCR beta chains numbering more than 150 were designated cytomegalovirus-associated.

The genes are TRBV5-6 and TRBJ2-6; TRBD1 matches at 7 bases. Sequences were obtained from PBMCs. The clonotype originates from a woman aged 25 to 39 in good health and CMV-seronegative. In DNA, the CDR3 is TGTGCCAGCAGCTTGTTGGGGACAGCCGACTCTGGGGCCAACGTCCTGACTTTC. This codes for CASSLLGTADSGANVLTF.